Below, 17 T cell receptor beta chains from the same sample are listed, as sequenced in a study of blood T cell repertoires in COVID-19. Method: immunoSEQ multiplex PCR; TCRdb's copy keeps in-frame clones and lacks some. The repertoire holds about 190,000 clones, roughly 87% seen once, with around a fifth in the top ten. Sequencing was performed on peripheral blood. The receptors were sampled from a man aged 55-75 years with active or convalescent COVID-19.

This chain connects TRBV19 to TRBJ1-1; weak D call: TRBD1 (6 bases). Per germline, CDR1 LNHDA and CDR2 SQIVND (reference sequence). The CDR3 is 15 residues long. V was cut by 6 bases and J by 4 bases, with 18 bases left in between. The CDR3 loop reads CASSGLGQLGTEAFF. Written as DNA, the CDR3 is TGTGCCAGTAGCGGGCTCGGACAGTTGGGCACTGAAGCTTTCTTT.

The CDR3 nucleotides read TGTGCCATCAGGGGACAGGGGGATGAAAAACTGTTTTTT. Protein product: CAIRGQGDEKLFF. The chain couples TRBV10-3 to TRBJ1-4; 11 nucleotides agree with TRBD1. Germline-derived CDR1 and CDR2 are ENHRY and SYGVKD. The CDR3 sequence is 13 residues long. V shed 6 bases and J 6 bases; nucleotides not matched to a gene: 0.

V and J are TRBV21-1 and TRBJ1-5; the table's D call of TRBD1 was not tested on the DNA. TRBV21-1 is marked as a pseudogene. The length of the CDR3 is 17 residues. In DNA form, the CDR3 reads TGTGCCAGCAGCAACAAATTCCGGGACAGGGACAATCAGCCCCAGCATTTT. Translated: CASSNKFRDRDNQPQHF.

This chain connects TRBV27 to TRBJ2-5; 9 bases fit TRBD1. CDR1 and CDR2 (germline): MNHEY, SMNVEV (reference sequence). J was trimmed by 4 bases and V by 1 base; bases with no gene match: 4. The CDR3 loop spans 15 amino acids. The DNA of the CDR3 is TGTGCCAGCAGTTTATGGGACAGGGCTGGAGAGACCCAGTACTTC. It translates to CASSLWDRAGETQYF.

The rearrangement joins TRBV7-9 to TRBJ2-4; D remains ambiguous. Germline CDR1 SEHNR, CDR2 FQNEAQ (reference sequence). The CDR3 runs 13 residues. V dropped 3 bases and J dropped 5 bases, with 8 bases sitting between them. In DNA form, the CDR3 reads TGTGCCAGCAGCTTTGGCAGTCAAAACATTCAGTACTTC. As protein: CASSFGSQNIQYF.

The rearrangement uses TRBV6-5 and TRBJ2-1; TRBD1 matches at 8 bases. Germline assignment: CDR1 MNHEY and CDR2 SVGAGI. V was clipped by 9 bases and J by 0 bases; unmatched bases: 1. The CDR3 has 13 amino acids. CDR3 DNA sequence: TGTGCCAGTACAGGGGGCTCCTACAATGAGCAGTTCTTC. Protein sequence: CASTGGSYNEQFF.

The chain links TRBV27 to TRBJ2-1; 13 bases align to TRBD2. Germline CDR1 and CDR2: MNHEY and SMNVEV (reference sequence). V lost 2 bases to trimming and J lost 9 bases; unmatched junction nucleotides: 7. The CDR3 covers 16 residues. Here the CDR3 DNA reads TGTGCCAGCAGTTTAACTAGCGGGGGGGCCAGGACTGAGCAGTTCTTC. Translation: CASSLTSGGARTEQFF.

For the CDR3, the DNA is TGCAGTGCTAGAGACGGGACAGAGCTGTTTTTT. It encodes CSARDGTELFF. The genes are TRBV20-1 and TRBJ2-2, with D perhaps TRBD1 (6 bases). Between the trimmed V and J ends, which lost 0 bases and 11 bases, there was a span of 7 bases. CDR1 and CDR2 from the germline V gene are DFQATT and SNEGSKA (reference sequence). The CDR3 length is 11 residues.

This clone has just one count. The chain is built from TRBV2 and TRBJ2-2; D call uncertain. The CDR3 totals 13 residues. From germline, CDR1 is SNHLY and CDR2 FYNNEI. Trimming pared 3 bases from V and 7 bases from J, leaving 9 bases between. The DNA for the CDR3 is TGTGCCAGCAGTGAGGGCCGAGTCGGGGAGCTGTTTTTT. Residues: CASSEGRVGELFF.

The chain couples TRBV5-1 to TRBJ1-3; D might be TRBD1 (6 bases). This CDR3 has 15 amino acids. The germline V and J ends were trimmed by 5 bases and 2 bases, with 14 bases remaining between them. CDR1 and CDR2 (germline): SGHRS, YFSETQ. DNA of the CDR3: TGCGCCAGCAGTCCGGAACAGGGAGCTGGAAACACCATATATTTT. Amino acids: CASSPEQGAGNTIYF.

This clone has just a few counts. This chain links TRBV29-1 with TRBJ1-2; D is unclear. Germline CDR1 is SQVTM and CDR2 is ANQGSEA. The CDR3 has 11 residues. V lost 4 bases and J 0 bases, leaving 3 bases between the germline ends. Here the CDR3 reads CSVGTNYGYTF. The CDR3, as DNA: TGCAGCGTTGGTACTAACTATGGCTACACCTTC. Full variable domain (rest looked up from reference TRBV29-1 and TRBJ1-2): SAVISQKPSRDICQRGTSLTIQCQVDSQVTMMFWYRQQPGQSLTLIATANQGSEATYESGFVIDKFPISRPNLTFSTLTVSNMSPEDSSIYLCSVGTNYGYTFGSGTRLTVV.

This sequence joins TRBV7-9 and TRBJ1-2; TRBD1 agrees at 8 bases. J was trimmed by 4 bases and V by 5 bases; bases with no gene match: 12. Germline V gene lookup returns CDR1 SEHNR and CDR2 FQNEAQ (reference sequence). This CDR3 spans 16 amino acids. This chain's CDR3 is CASSDRGGPRGYGYTF. The CDR3 region has the DNA TGTGCCAGCAGCGACAGGGGAGGTCCGAGGGGCTATGGCTACACCTTC.

This chain uses TRBV6-5 with TRBJ2-3, with 7 bases that match TRBD1. Trimming removed 8 bases from V and 2 bases from J; junction bases left unmatched: 7. The germline V gene has CDR1 MNHEY and CDR2 SVGAGI. CDR3 length: 14 residues. The CDR3 nucleotides are TGTGCCAGCTGGGGCAGGGGGAACACAGATACGCAGTATTTT. Protein: CASWGRGNTDTQYF.

This chain links TRBV2 with TRBJ1-1, with 10 nucleotides matching TRBD1. This CDR3 comprises 14 residues. V dropped 7 bases and J dropped 4; count of bases not matched to a gene: 6. The germline gives CDR1 SNHLY, CDR2 FYNNEI. The chain's CDR3 is CASKDRGSLTEAFF. CDR3 nucleotides: TGTGCCAGCAAGGACAGGGGGTCCCTCACTGAAGCTTTCTTT.

As concerns this clone: The same CDR3 can be traced to other DNA sequences in this sample. The chain uses TRBV5-1 and TRBJ1-5, with D possibly being TRBD1 (6 bases). This CDR3 is 15 amino acids long. V gave up 0 bases and J gave up 2 bases, with 9 bases separating them. Germline CDR1 and CDR2: SGHRS and YFSETQ. The CDR3 spells CASSLAPGGNQPQHF. In DNA, the CDR3 is TGCGCCAGCAGCTTGGCCCCAGGGGGCAATCAGCCCCAGCATTTT.

The chain joins TRBV2 to TRBJ1-2, with D maybe TRBD1 (5 bases). V lost 3 bases and J lost 1, with 9 bases in between. The length of the CDR3 is 14 residues. CDR1 is SNHLY and CDR2 is FYNNEI in the germline V gene. CDR3 in DNA: TGTGCCAGCAGTGACAGGGCAAATAACTATGGCTACACCTTC. As protein: CASSDRANNYGYTF.

This sequence joins TRBV19 and TRBJ2-7; 7 bases fit TRBD2. V lost 7 bases and J lost 0; bases outside the gene matches: 6. The germline V gene has CDR1 LNHDA and CDR2 SQIVND (reference sequence). The CDR3 is 14 amino acids. CDR3 sequence: CASKRTRSSYEQYF. CDR3 DNA sequence: TGTGCCAGTAAACGGACTAGGAGCTCCTACGAGCAGTACTTC.